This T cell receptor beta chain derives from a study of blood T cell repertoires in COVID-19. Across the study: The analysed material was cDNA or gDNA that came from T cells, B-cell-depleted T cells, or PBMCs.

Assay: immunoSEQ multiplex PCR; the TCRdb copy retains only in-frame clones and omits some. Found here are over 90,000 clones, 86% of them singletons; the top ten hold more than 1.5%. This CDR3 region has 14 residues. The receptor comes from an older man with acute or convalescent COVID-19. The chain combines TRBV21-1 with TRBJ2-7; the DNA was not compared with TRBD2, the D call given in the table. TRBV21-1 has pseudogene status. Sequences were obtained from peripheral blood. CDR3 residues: CASSSERRPYEQYF. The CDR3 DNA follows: TGTGCCAGCAGTTCAGAGCGGAGGCCCTACGAGCAGTACTTC.